This T cell receptor beta chain comes out of a study of control samples from healthy donors and cancer patients. The CDR3 is made up of 13 amino acids. Germline V CDR1 and CDR2: SNHLY, FYNNEI. Using immunoSEQ multiplex PCR, the repertoire was profiled, and TCRdb retains in-frame clones only, with some absent. The repertoire holds around 120,000 clones, approximately 89% seen once, with around 3.5% in the top ten. This clone has just one count. One end of the junction is discordant with germline, which a read error may explain. The chain links TRBV2 to TRBJ1-4, with D tentatively TRBD1 (5 bases). Specimen: blood. The receptor was isolated from a man in his forties or fifties in good health. CDR3 bases: TGTGCTAGCAGTCCTAAAAAGGGGGAAAAACTGTTTTTT. Translation gives CASSPKKGEKLFF.